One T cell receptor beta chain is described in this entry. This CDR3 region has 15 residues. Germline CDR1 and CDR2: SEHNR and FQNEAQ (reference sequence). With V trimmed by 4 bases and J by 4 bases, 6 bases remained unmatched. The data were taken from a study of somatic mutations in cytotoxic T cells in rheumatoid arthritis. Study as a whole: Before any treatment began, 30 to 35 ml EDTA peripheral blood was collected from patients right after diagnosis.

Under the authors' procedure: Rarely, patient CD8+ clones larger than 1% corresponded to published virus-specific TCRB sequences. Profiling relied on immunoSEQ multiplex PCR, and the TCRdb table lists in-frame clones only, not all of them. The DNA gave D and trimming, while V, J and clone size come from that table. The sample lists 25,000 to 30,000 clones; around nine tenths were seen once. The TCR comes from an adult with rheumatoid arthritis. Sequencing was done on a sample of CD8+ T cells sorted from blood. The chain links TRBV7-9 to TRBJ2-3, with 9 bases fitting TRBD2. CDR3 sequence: CASSSSSGSADTQYF. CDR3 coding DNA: TGTGCCAGCAGCTCGAGTAGCGGGAGTGCAGATACGCAGTATTTT.